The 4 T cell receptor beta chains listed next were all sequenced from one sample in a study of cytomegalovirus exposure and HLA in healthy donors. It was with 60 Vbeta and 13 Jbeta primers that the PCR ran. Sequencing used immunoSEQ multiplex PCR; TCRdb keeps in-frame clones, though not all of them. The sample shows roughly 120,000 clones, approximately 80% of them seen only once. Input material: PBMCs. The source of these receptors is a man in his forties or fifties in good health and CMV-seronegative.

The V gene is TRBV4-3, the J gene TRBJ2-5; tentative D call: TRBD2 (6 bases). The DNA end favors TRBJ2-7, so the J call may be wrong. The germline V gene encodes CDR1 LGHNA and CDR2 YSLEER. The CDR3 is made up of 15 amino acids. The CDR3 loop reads CASSQDGGNRNEQYF. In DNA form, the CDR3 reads TGCGCCAGCAGCCAAGATGGCGGGAACAGGAACGAGCAGTACTTC.

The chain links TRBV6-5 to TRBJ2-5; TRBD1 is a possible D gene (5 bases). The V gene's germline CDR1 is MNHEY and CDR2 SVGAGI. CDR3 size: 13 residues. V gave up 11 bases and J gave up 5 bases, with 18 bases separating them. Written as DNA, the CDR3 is TGTGCCGCAACCCAGGGCCTGGGTGAGACCCAGTACTTC. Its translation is CAATQGLGETQYF.

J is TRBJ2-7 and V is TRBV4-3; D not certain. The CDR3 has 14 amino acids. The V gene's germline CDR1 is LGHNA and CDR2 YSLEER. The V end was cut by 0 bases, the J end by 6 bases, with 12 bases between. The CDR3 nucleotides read TGCGCCAGCAGCCAAGAATCCCTACGTAGCGAGCAGTACTTC. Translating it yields CASSQESLRSEQYF.

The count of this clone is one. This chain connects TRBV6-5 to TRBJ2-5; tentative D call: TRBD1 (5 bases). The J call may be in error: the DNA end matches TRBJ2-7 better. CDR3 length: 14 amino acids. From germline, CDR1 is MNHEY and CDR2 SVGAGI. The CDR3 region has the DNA TGTGCCAGCAGTACAAGAAGGGGATCCCACGAGCAGTACTTC. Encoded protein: CASSTRRGSHEQYF.